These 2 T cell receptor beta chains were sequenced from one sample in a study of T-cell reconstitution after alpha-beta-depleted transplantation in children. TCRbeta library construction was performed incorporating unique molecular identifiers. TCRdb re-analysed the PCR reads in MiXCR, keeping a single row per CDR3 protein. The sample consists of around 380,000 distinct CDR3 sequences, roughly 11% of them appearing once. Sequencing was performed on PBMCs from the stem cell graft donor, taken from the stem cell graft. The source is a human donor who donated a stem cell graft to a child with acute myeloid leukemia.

CDR3 protein: CASSEYMALQSSGNTIYF. The CDR3 region has the DNA TGTGCCAGCAGTGAATATATGGCACTTCAGAGCTCTGGAAACACCATATATTTT. This sequence joins TRBV25-1 and TRBJ1-3; D is undetermined. Germline V gene sequence: CDR1 MGHDK, CDR2 SYGVNS. This CDR3 is 18 amino acids long. V lost 0 bases, J lost 0 bases, and 15 bases lay in between.

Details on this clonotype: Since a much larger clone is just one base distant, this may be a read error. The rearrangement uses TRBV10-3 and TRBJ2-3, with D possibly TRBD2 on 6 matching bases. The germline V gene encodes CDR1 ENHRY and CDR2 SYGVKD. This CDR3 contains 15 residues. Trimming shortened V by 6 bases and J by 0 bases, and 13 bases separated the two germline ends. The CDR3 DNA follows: TGTGCCATCAGCCCTGCGGGGCCGAGCACAGATACGCAGTATTTT. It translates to CAISPAGPSTDTQYF.